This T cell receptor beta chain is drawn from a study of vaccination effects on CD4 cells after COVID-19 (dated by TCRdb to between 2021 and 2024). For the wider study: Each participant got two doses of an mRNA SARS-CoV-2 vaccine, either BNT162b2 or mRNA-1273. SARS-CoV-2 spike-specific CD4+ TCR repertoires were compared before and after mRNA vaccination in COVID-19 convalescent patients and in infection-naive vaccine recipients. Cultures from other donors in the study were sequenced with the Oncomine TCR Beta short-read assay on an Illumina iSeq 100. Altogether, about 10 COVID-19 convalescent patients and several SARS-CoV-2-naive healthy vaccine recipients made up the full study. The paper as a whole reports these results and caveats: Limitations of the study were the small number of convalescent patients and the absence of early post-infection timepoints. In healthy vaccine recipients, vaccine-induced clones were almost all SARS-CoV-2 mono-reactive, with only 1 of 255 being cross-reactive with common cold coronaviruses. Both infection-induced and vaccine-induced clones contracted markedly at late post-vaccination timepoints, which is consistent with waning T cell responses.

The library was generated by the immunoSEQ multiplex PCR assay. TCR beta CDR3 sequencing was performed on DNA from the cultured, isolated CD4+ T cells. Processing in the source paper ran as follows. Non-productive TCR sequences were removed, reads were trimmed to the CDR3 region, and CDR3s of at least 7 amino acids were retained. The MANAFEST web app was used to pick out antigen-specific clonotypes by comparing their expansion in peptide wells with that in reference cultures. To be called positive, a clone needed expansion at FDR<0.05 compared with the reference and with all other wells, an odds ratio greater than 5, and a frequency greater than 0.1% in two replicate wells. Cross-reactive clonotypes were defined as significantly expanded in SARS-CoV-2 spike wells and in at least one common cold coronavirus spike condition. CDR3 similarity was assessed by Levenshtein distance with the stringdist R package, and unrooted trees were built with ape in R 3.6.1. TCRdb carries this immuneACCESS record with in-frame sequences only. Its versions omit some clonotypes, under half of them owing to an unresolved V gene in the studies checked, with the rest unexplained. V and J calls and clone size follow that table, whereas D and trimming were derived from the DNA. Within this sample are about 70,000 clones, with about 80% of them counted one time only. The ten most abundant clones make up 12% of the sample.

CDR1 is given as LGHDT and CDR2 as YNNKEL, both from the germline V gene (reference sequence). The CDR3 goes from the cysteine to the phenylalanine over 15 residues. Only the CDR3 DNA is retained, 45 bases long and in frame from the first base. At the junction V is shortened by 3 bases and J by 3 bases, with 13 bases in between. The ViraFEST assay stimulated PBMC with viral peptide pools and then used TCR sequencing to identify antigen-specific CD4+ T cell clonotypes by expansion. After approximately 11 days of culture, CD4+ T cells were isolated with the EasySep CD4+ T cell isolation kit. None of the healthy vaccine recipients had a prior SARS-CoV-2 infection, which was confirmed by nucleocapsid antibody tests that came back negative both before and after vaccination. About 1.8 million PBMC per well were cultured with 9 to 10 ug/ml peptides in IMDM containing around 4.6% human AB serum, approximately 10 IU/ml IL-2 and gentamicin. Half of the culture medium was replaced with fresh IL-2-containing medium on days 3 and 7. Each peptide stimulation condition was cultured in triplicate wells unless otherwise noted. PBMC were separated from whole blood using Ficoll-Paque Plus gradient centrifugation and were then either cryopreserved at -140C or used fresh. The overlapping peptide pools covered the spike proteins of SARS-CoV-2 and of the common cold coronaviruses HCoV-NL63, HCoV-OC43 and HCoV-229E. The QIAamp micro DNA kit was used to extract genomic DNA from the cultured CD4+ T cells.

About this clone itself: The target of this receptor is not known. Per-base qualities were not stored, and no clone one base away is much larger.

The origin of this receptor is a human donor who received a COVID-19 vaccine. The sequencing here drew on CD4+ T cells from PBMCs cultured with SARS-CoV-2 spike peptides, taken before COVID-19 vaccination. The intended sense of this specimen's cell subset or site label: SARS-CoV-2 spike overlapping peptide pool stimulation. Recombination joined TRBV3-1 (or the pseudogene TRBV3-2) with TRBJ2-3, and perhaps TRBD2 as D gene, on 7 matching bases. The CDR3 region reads CASSHFRGGTDTQYF. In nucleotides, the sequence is TGTGCCAGCAGCCATTTCAGGGGAGGGACAGATACGCAGTATTTT.